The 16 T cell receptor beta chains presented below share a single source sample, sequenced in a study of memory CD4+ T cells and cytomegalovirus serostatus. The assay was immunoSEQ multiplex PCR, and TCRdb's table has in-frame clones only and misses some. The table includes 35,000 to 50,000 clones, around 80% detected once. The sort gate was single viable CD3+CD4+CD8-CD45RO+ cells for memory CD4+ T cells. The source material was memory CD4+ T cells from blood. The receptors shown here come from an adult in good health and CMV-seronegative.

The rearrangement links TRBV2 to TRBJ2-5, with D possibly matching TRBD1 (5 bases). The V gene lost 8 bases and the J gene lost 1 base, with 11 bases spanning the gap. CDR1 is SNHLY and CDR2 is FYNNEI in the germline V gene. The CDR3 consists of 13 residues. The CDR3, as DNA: TGTGCCAGCCGACAGAGTTCCCAAGAGACCCAGTACTTC. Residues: CASRQSSQETQYF. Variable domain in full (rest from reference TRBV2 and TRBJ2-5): EPEVTQTPSHQVTQMGQEVILRCVPISNHLYFYWYRQILGQKVEFLVSFYNNEISEKSEIFDDQFSVERPDGSNFTLKIRSTKLEDSAMYFCASRQSSQETQYFGPGTRLLVL.

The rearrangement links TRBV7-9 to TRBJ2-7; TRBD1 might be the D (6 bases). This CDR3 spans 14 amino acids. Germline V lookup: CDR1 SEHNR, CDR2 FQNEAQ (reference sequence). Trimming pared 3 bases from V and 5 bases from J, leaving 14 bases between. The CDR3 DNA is TGTGCCAGCAGCTTCGTACAGGGTGAAAACGAGCAGTACTTC. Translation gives CASSFVQGENEQYF.

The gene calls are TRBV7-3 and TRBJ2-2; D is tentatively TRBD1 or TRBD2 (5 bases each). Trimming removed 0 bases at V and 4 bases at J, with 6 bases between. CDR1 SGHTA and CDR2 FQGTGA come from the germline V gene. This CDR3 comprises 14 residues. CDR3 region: CASSLTGTTGELFF. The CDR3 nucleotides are TGTGCCAGCAGCTTAACAGGGACCACCGGGGAGCTGTTTTTT.

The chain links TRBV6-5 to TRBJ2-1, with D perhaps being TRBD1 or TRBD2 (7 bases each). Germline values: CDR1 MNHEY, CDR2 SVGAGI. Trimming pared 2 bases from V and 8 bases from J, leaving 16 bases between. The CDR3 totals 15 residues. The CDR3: CASSYGQGGYDEQFF. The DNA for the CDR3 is TGTGCCAGCAGTTACGGGCAGGGGGGGTACGATGAGCAGTTCTTC.

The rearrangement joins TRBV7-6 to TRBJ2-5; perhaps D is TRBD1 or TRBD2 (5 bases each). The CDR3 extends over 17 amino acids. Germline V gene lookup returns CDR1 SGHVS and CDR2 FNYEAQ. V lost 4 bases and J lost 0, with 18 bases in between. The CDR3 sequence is CASSSGSGGLDQETQYF. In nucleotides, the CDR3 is TGTGCCAGCAGCTCAGGGAGCGGAGGACTTGACCAAGAGACCCAGTACTTC.

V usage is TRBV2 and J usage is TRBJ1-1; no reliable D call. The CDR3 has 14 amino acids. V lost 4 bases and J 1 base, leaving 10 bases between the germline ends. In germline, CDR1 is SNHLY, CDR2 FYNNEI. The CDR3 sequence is CASSALPKNTEAFF. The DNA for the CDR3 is TGTGCCAGCAGTGCCCTCCCTAAGAACACTGAAGCTTTCTTT.

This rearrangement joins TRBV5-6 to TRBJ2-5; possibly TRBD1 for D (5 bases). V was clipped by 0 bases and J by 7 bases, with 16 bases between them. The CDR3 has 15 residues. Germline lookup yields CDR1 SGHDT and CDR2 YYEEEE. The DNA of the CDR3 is TGTGCCAGCAGCTTGGTTGTCAGGGTTATGGGGACCCAGTACTTC. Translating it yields CASSLVVRVMGTQYF.

This CDR3 reads CASSTQGGPYEQYF. As DNA, the CDR3 is TGTGCCAGCAGCACACAGGGGGGTCCCTACGAGCAGTACTTC. The J gene is TRBJ2-7, the V gene TRBV7-8, with 8 bases lining up with TRBD1. The length of the CDR3 is 14 residues. The germline CDR1 and CDR2 sequences are SGHVS and FQNEAQ. Unmatched junction bases numbered 5, after V lost 5 bases and J lost 2 bases.

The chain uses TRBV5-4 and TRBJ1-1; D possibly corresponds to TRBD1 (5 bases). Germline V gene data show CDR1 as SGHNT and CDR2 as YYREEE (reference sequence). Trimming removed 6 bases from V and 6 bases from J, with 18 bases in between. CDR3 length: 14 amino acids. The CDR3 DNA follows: TGTGCCAGCACCCCCCCGGGCAGGGCCGCTGAAGCTTTCTTT. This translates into CASTPPGRAAEAFF.

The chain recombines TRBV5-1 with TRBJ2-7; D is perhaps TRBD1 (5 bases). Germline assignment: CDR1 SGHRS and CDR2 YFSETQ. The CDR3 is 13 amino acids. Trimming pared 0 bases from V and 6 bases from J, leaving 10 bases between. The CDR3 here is CASSLAGPTEQYF. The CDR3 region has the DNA TGCGCCAGCAGCTTGGCAGGGCCAACCGAGCAGTACTTC.

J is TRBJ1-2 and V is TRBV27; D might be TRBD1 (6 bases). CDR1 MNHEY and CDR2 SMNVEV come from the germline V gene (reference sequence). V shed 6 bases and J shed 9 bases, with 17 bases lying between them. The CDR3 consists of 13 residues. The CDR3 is CASSRTALMSYTF. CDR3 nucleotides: TGTGCCAGCAGCCGGACAGCTTTGATGAGCTACACCTTC.

This CDR3 reads CATSRGLADTQYF. Here the CDR3 DNA reads TGTGCCACCAGCAGAGGCCTAGCGGATACGCAGTATTTT. The chain couples TRBV15 to TRBJ2-3; TRBD2 might be the D (6 bases). Trimming cost V 1 base and J 6 bases, with 8 bases left between them. The CDR3 is 13 residues long. Germline CDR1 is LNHNV and CDR2 is YYDKDF (reference sequence). The entire variable domain, with the rest obtained from reference TRBV15 and TRBJ2-3, is as follows: DAMVIQNPRYQVTQFGKPVTLSCSQTLNHNVMYWYQQKSSQAPKLLFHYYDKDFNNEADTPDNFQSRRPNTSFCFLDIRSPGLGDTAMYLCATSRGLADTQYFGPGTRLTVL.

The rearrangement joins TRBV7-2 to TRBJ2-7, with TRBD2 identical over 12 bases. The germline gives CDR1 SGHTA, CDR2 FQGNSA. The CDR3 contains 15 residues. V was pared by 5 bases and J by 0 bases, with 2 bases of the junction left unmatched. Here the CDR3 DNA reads TGTGCCAGCAGCCCACTAGCGGGAGGCTCCTACGAGCAGTACTTC. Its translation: CASSPLAGGSYEQYF.

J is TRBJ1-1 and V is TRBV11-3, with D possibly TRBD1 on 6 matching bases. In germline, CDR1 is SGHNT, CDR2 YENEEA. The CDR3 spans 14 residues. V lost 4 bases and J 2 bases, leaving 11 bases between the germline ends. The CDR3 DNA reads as TGTGCCAGCAGCTACAGGGCAGTAAACACTGAAGCTTTCTTT. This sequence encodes CASSYRAVNTEAFF.

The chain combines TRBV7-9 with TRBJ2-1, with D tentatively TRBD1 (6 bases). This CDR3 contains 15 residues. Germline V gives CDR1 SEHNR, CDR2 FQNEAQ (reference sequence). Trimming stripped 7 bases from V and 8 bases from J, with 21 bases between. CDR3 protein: CASTYSLGGGDEQFF. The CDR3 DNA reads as TGTGCCAGCACCTACTCCCTCGGTGGGGGCGATGAGCAGTTCTTC.

The CDR3 sequence: CASSTNSGRGVEKLFF. CDR3 nucleotide sequence: TGTGCCAGCAGTACAAATTCGGGCAGGGGGGTTGAAAAACTGTTTTTT. This rearrangement joins TRBV6-6 to TRBJ1-4, with TRBD1 matching over 7 bases. CDR3 length: 16 amino acids. The trim removed 5 bases at V and 7 bases at J, leaving 13 bases unmatched. Germline V gene sequence: CDR1 MNHNY, CDR2 SVGAGI (reference sequence).